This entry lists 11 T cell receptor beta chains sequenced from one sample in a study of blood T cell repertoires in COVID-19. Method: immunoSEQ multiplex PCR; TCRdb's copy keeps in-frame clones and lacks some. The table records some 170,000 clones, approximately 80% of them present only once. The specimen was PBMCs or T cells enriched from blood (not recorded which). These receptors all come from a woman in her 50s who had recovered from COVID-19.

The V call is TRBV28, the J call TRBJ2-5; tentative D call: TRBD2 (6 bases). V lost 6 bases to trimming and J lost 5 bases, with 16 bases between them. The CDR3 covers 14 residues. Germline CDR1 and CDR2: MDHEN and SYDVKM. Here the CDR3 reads CASSAGLAWETQYF. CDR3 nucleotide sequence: TGTGCCAGCAGCGCGGGGCTAGCTTGGGAGACCCAGTACTTC.

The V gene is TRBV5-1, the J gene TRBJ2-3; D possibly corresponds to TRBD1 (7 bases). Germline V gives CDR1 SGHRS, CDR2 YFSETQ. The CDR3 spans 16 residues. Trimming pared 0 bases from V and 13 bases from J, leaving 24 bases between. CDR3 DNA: TGCGCCAGCAGCTTGGCCGCGGGGACAGCCACCTCTAAGGAGTATTTT. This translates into CASSLAAGTATSKEYF.

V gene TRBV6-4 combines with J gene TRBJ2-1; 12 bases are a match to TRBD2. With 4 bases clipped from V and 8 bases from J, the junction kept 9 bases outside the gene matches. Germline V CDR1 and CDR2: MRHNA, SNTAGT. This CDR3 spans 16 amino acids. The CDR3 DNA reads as TGTGCCAGCAGTGCCGAACTAGCGGGAGGCTTCTATGAGCAGTTCTTC. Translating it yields CASSAELAGGFYEQFF.

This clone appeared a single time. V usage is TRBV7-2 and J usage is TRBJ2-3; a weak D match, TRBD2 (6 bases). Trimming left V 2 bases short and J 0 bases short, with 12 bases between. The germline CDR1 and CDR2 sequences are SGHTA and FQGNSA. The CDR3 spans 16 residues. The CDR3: CASSLWRVGSTDTQYF. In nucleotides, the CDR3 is TGTGCCAGCAGCTTATGGAGGGTAGGGAGCACAGATACGCAGTATTTT.

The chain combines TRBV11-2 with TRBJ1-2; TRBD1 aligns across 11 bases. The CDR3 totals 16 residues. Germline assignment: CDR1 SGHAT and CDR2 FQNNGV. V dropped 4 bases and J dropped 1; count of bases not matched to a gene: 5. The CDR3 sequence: CASSWTGGASNYGYTF. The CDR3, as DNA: TGTGCCAGCAGCTGGACAGGGGGCGCGAGTAACTATGGCTACACCTTC.

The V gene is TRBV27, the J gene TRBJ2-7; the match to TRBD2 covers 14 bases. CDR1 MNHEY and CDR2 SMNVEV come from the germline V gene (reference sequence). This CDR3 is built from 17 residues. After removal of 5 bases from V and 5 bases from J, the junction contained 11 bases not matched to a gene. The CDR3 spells CASSRLAGGQYEDEQYF. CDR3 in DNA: TGTGCCAGCAGTCGACTAGCGGGAGGGCAATATGAGGACGAGCAGTACTTC.

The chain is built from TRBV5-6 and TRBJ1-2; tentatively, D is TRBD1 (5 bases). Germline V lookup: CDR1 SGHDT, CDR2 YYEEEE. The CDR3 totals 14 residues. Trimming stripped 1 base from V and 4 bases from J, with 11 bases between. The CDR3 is CASSLSGRSYGYTF. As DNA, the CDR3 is TGTGCCAGCAGCTTGTCAGGGAGGAGCTATGGCTACACCTTC.

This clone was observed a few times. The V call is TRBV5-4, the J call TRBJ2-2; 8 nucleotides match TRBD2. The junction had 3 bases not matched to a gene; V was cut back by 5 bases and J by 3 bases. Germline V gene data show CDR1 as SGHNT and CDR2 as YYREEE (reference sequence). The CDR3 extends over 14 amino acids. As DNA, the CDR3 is TGTGCCAGCAGGAGCGGGGGTGACACCGGGGAGCTGTTTTTT. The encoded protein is CASRSGGDTGELFF. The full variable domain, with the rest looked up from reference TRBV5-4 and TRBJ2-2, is ETGVTQSPTHLIKTRGQQVTLRCSSQSGHNTVSWYQQALGQGPQFIFQYYREEENGRGNFPPRFSGLQFPNYSSELNVNALELDDSALYLCASRSGGDTGELFFGEGSRLTVL.

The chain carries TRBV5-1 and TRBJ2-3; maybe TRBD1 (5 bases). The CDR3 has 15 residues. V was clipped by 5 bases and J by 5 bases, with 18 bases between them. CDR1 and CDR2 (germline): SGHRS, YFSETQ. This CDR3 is CASSLADRLRDTQYF. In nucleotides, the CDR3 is TGCGCCAGCAGTTTAGCTGACAGACTGAGAGATACGCAGTATTTT. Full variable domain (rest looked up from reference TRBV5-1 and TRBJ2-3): KAGVTQTPRYLIKTRGQQVTLSCSPISGHRSVSWYQQTPGQGLQFLFEYFSETQRNKGNFPGRFSGRQFSNSRSEMNVSTLELGDSALYLCASSLADRLRDTQYFGPGTRLTVL.

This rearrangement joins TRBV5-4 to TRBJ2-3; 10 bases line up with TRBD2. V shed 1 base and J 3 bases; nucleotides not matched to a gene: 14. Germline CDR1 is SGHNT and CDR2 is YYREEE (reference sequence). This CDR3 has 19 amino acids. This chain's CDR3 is CASSLSPSSGRGGTDTQYF. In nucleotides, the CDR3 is TGTGCCAGCAGCTTGTCGCCCTCTAGCGGGAGAGGGGGGACAGATACGCAGTATTTT.

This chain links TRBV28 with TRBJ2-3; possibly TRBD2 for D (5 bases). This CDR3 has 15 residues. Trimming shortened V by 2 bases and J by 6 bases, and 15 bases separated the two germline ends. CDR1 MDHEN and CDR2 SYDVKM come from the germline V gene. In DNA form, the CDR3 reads TGTGCCAGCAGTTTAGCCCGGCGGGCGGCGGATACGCAGTATTTT. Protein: CASSLARRAADTQYF.